Each of the 20 T cell receptor beta chains below was sequenced from the same sample in a study of blood T cell repertoires in COVID-19 (dated by TCRdb to the early 2020s). Receptor amplification or capture employed the immunoSEQ multiplex PCR assay. As stored in TCRdb, this immuneACCESS dataset retains in-frame rearrangements with V and J assigned. A fraction of the clones does not appear; measured against another copy, unresolved V genes explain less than half of the discrepancy, and the remainder lacks a known reason. This sample lists roughly 180,000 clones; approximately 88% were detected once. Together, the top ten hold around 7% of the sample. Input material: peripheral blood. The receptors derive from a woman in her forties with COVID-19, enrolled during active disease.

The chain is built from TRBV15 and TRBJ2-7, with D maybe TRBD1 (6 bases). With 7 bases removed from V and 5 bases from J, the gap between germline ends came to 21 bases. The CDR3 loop spans 15 amino acids. Germline V gives CDR1 LNHNV, CDR2 YYDKDF (reference sequence). Here the CDR3 reads CATKIRQDGMNEQYF. Here the CDR3 DNA reads TGTGCCACCAAAATAAGACAGGACGGAATGAACGAGCAGTACTTC.

The rearrangement links TRBV15 to TRBJ2-1; D is unclear. Germline V gene data show CDR1 as LNHNV and CDR2 as YYDKDF (reference sequence). The CDR3 sequence is 11 residues long. V lost 5 bases and J lost 8, with 7 bases in between. CDR3 nucleotide sequence: TGTGCCACCAGCCGACACTATGAGCAGTTCTTC. Translation: CATSRHYEQFF.

The genes are TRBV7-3 and TRBJ2-1, with TRBD2 matching over 7 bases. V lost 4 bases and J lost 8; bases outside the gene matches: 8. The CDR3 has 14 residues. Germline CDR1 SGHTA, CDR2 FQGTGA. CDR3 nucleotides: TGTGCCAGCAGCTCCGGGGGAGGGGCCTATGAGCAGTTCTTC. Its translation: CASSSGGGAYEQFF.

Only a few counts were recorded for this clone. The V and J genes are TRBV28 and TRBJ2-2; D possibly corresponds to TRBD2 (5 bases). The CDR3 loop spans 14 amino acids. Germline V gene sequence: CDR1 MDHEN, CDR2 SYDVKM. The V end was cut by 10 bases, the J end by 0 bases, with 12 bases between. DNA for the CDR3: TGTGCCACAAAATCAGCGGCGAACACCGGGGAGCTGTTTTTT. It encodes CATKSAANTGELFF.

Written as DNA, the CDR3 is TGTGCCAGCAGCCAAGTACAGGGGGCGCAGGGCTACACCTTC. Protein product: CASSQVQGAQGYTF. The chain links TRBV3-1 (or the pseudogene TRBV3-2) to TRBJ1-2, with 9 bases aligning to TRBD1. Germline V gives CDR1 LGHDT, CDR2 YNNKEL (reference sequence). V lost 1 base, J lost 8 bases, and 5 bases stayed unmatched. CDR3 length: 14 residues.

This clone was counted only a few times. As DNA, the CDR3 is TGTGCCAGCAGTCTGACAGGGGCAGAAAAACTGTTTTTT. It translates to CASSLTGAEKLFF. This rearrangement joins TRBV27 to TRBJ1-4; 8 bases map to TRBD1. The trim removed 5 bases at V and 8 bases at J, leaving 4 bases unmatched. The germline gives CDR1 MNHEY, CDR2 SMNVEV (reference sequence). This CDR3 contains 13 residues.

The rearrangement uses TRBV10-2 and TRBJ1-5, with TRBD1 matching over 7 bases. CDR1 is WSHSY and CDR2 is SAAADI in the germline V gene. The V gene end was trimmed by 2 bases and the J gene end by 5 bases; junction bases not matched to a gene: 3. This CDR3 contains 14 residues. The CDR3 sequence: CASSEGDSYQPQHF. The CDR3 region has the DNA TGCGCCAGCAGTGAGGGGGACAGCTATCAGCCCCAGCATTTT.

The chain links TRBV27 to TRBJ2-5; TRBD1 aligns across 10 bases. V dropped 6 bases and J dropped 4; count of bases not matched to a gene: 11. The CDR3 has 16 residues. CDR1 is MNHEY and CDR2 is SMNVEV in the germline V gene (reference sequence). In nucleotides, the CDR3 is TGTGCCAGCAGCGACGACCGGGACAGGGGACGAGAGACCCAGTACTTC. This codes for CASSDDRDRGRETQYF.

J is TRBJ1-5 and V is TRBV15; possibly TRBD1 for D (6 bases). The CDR3 totals 15 residues. CDR1 is LNHNV, CDR2 YYDKDF, per germline (reference sequence). V lost 3 bases, J lost 7 bases, and 16 bases lay in between. CDR3 nucleotides: TGTGCCACCAGCAGCCTTGGGGGGGCACTACAGCCCCAGCATTTT. It encodes CATSSLGGALQPQHF.

J is TRBJ1-1 and V is TRBV11-2, with a possible D match to TRBD1 (5 bases). CDR1 and CDR2 from the germline V gene are SGHAT and FQNNGV. Trimming pared 5 bases from V and 2 bases from J, leaving 15 bases between. This CDR3 has 15 amino acids. CDR3 in amino acids: CASSQPWGTNTEAFF. The DNA for the CDR3 is TGTGCCAGCAGCCAACCCTGGGGGACTAACACTGAAGCTTTCTTT.

This chain links TRBV19 with TRBJ2-7; 11 positions agree with TRBD1. CDR3 length equals 14 residues. The V and J ends lost 5 bases and 3 bases, in that order; junction bases with no gene match: 3. Per germline, CDR1 LNHDA and CDR2 SQIVND (reference sequence). The CDR3 protein is CASSVGTGGYEQYF. The CDR3 DNA follows: TGTGCCAGTAGTGTCGGGACAGGGGGCTACGAGCAGTACTTC.

This chain uses TRBV3-1 (or the pseudogene TRBV3-2) with TRBJ1-2, with D unresolved. V was clipped by 0 bases and J by 0 bases, with 8 bases between them. This CDR3 contains 15 residues. Germline-derived CDR1 and CDR2 are LGHDT and YNNKEL (reference sequence). CDR3 nucleotide sequence: TGTGCCAGCAGCCAAGAGGCCGGAGCTAACTATGGCTACACCTTC. Translated: CASSQEAGANYGYTF.

This chain links TRBV9 with TRBJ2-4; no clear D gene. Trimming pared 0 bases from V and 5 bases from J, leaving 9 bases between. There are 14 residues in the CDR3. Germline V gene sequence: CDR1 SGDLS, CDR2 YYNGEE. The CDR3 DNA is TGTGCCAGCAGCGTAGACAGTGGGCAAAACATTCAGTACTTC. Translation gives CASSVDSGQNIQYF.

The chain links TRBV29-1 to TRBJ2-7, with 8 bases lining up with TRBD2. Germline V lookup: CDR1 SQVTM, CDR2 ANQGSEA. V lost 5 bases and J lost 4; bases outside the gene matches: 16. This CDR3 contains 16 residues. This chain's CDR3 is CSVKGRGDGGAYEQYF. Written as DNA, the CDR3 is TGCAGCGTTAAAGGTCGCGGGGACGGGGGGGCGTACGAGCAGTACTTC.

The V and J genes are TRBV18 and TRBJ2-5; perhaps TRBD2 as D (5 bases). Per the germline V gene, CDR1 is KGHSH and CDR2 is LQKENI. V gave up 3 bases and J gave up 5 bases, with 10 bases separating them. The CDR3 has 13 amino acids. The CDR3 spells CASSPGVLETQYF. The DNA of the CDR3 is TGTGCCAGCTCACCGGGAGTCCTGGAGACCCAGTACTTC.

V and J are TRBV28 and TRBJ2-5; possibly TRBD2 for D (5 bases). CDR3 length: 12 residues. Looked up from germline, CDR1 is MDHEN and CDR2 is SYDVKM. Trimming stripped 6 bases from V and 5 bases from J, with 10 bases between. CDR3 sequence: CASSRRRETQYF. The CDR3, as DNA: TGTGCCAGCAGCAGACGGAGGGAGACCCAGTACTTC.

The V call is TRBV29-1, the J call TRBJ1-2; maybe TRBD1 (6 bases). V lost 6 bases to trimming and J lost 4 bases, with 15 bases between them. This CDR3 has 13 residues. The germline V gene has CDR1 SQVTM and CDR2 ANQGSEA. CDR3 sequence reads: CSVLTGHPYGYTF. In nucleotides, the CDR3 is TGCAGCGTCCTGACGGGACACCCCTATGGCTACACCTTC.

This chain links TRBV19 with TRBJ1-5; D is undetermined. Germline loops: CDR1 LNHDA, CDR2 SQIVND (reference sequence). V lost 10 bases and J 4 bases, leaving 20 bases between the germline ends. The CDR3 is 15 amino acids. In DNA form, the CDR3 reads TGTGCCACAAAAAAGACGGGAGCCCCGAATCAGCCCCAGCATTTT. Residues: CATKKTGAPNQPQHF.

V gene TRBV9 combines with J gene TRBJ2-7; perhaps TRBD2 as D (6 bases). CDR1 and CDR2 from the germline V gene are SGDLS and YYNGEE. V lost 0 bases and J 6 bases, leaving 13 bases between the germline ends. CDR3 length equals 14 residues. The chain's CDR3 is CASSVEAGRGEQYF. CDR3 sequence (DNA): TGTGCCAGCAGCGTAGAAGCGGGTCGGGGCGAGCAGTACTTC.

This clone was counted only a few times. This chain joins TRBV5-1 and TRBJ2-7; D unresolved. Germline V gene lookup returns CDR1 SGHRS and CDR2 YFSETQ. CDR3 length equals 12 residues. V was clipped by 4 bases and J by 5 bases, with 10 bases between them. For the CDR3, the DNA is TGCGCCAGCAGCGTGAGGTCCGACGAGCAGTACTTC. Translating it yields CASSVRSDEQYF.